This TCR beta chain is from a study of T cells in localized non-small cell lung cancer. With 8 bases removed from V and 5 bases from J, the gap between germline ends came to 20 bases. In germline, CDR1 is MNHEY, CDR2 SMNVEV (reference sequence). This CDR3 region has 15 residues. Sequencing used immunoSEQ multiplex PCR; TCRdb keeps in-frame clones, though not all of them. The repertoire holds 24,000 or so clones, with around 88% as singletons. V and J are TRBV27 and TRBJ2-3; perhaps TRBD1 as D (6 bases). This receptor was identified in a woman aged 35 to 70 with stage III lung adenocarcinoma. The sequencing used peripheral blood mononuclear cells, collected before any cancer treatment. CDR3 nucleotide sequence: TGTGCCAGCGGCTCGCCTCAGGACAGTAGAGATACGCAGTATTTT. This codes for CASGSPQDSRDTQYF.